Sequencing of this T cell receptor (beta chain) was carried out in a study of shared clonotypes between healthy human individuals. Study-level points and caveats: Sharing across four donors was highest in naive CD4 (roughly 5%) and lowest in memory CD8 (around 0.4%). The generation probabilities recorded for non-shared clonotypes fell below those of clonotypes shared by all four donors.

Details on this clone: Its antigen is unidentified.

Profiling relied on immunoSEQ multiplex PCR, and the TCRdb table lists in-frame clones only, not all of them. This table holds 2,100,000 or so clones, approximately 94% found once. A CD45RA+ naive subset and a CD45RA-negative memory subset were split from CD4+ cells. This CDR3 contains 14 residues. CDR1 is SGHVS, CDR2 FQNEAQ, per germline. The germline V and J ends were trimmed by 2 bases and 10 bases, with 17 bases remaining between them. The sequence was collected from a man aged 18 to 30 in good health. The chain uses TRBV7-8 and TRBJ1-1; D perhaps matches TRBD1 (5 bases). The sequencing sample was made of naive CD4+ T cells sorted from blood. Subset of the sample: CD45RA+ positively selected. The CDR3 nucleotides read TGTGCCAGCAGCTTAATCGGGCACCAGGGAGGAGCTTTCTTT. Translating it yields CASSLIGHQGGAFF.